These 7 T cell receptor beta chains were all obtained from the same sample, sequenced in a study of T cells in Graves' hyperthyroidism and ophthalmopathy. The investigators amplified TCR beta CDR3 regions from RNA transcripts. During a first-round RT-PCR of the TCR CDR3, the HTBI primer set was used. TCRdb reanalysed the multiplex PCR reads using MiXCR and keeps one entry per CDR3 protein. The sample has roughly 740,000 distinct CDR3 sequences, 15% to 20% seen once. Sequences were obtained from blood. These receptor sequences come from a man aged 18 to 35 with Graves' hyperthyroidism.

This clonotype was counted between two and nine times. The genes are TRBV12-3 or TRBV12-4 and TRBJ2-4; D remains unclear. The CDR3 has 14 residues. V shed 3 bases and J shed 1 base, with 7 bases lying between them. The CDR3 is CASSFRVAKNIQYF. DNA of the CDR3: TGTGCCAGCAGTTTCCGTGTGGCCAAAAACATTCAGTACTTC.

This clonotype was detected many times. V and J are TRBV30 and TRBJ1-1; D is undetermined. This CDR3 region has 16 residues. The ends were cut back, 6 bases at V and 0 bases at J, with 20 bases in the middle. From germline, CDR1 is GTSNPN and CDR2 SVGIG (reference sequence). CDR3 amino acids: CACRAPMGLMNTEAFF. The CDR3 nucleotides are TGTGCCTGTAGAGCTCCGATGGGTTTGATGAACACTGAAGCTTTCTTT.

This clonotype was recorded a few times. V is TRBV25-1 and J is TRBJ2-7; the D is unclear. Germline V gene data show CDR1 as MGHDK and CDR2 as SYGVNS. V lost 5 bases, J lost 3 bases, and 14 bases lay in between. This CDR3 comprises 14 residues. Here the CDR3 DNA reads TGTGCCAGCAGTTCGGCGGCTGAATTCTACGAGCAGTACTTC. Translating it yields CASSSAAEFYEQYF.

This clonotype was recorded many times. This chain links TRBV12-3 or TRBV12-4 with TRBJ2-1; TRBD2 aligns across 8 bases. The V segment lost 3 bases and the J segment 7 bases; nucleotides outside the gene matches: 5. The CDR3 is 14 amino acids. DNA of the CDR3: TGTGCCAGCAGTTTTGGTCCTAGCGGGAATGAGCAGTTCTTC. This gives the protein CASSFGPSGNEQFF.

This clonotype has just a few counts. The chain joins TRBV29-1 to TRBJ2-2; D unresolved. Germline values: CDR1 SQVTM, CDR2 ANQGSEA. The CDR3 runs to 13 residues. The V end was cut by 5 bases, the J end by 1 base, with 8 bases between. For the CDR3, the DNA is TGCAGCGTTTTCGGCAGGAACACCGGGGAGCTGTTTTTT. It translates to CSVFGRNTGELFF.

This clonotype occurred a few times. The rearrangement links TRBV11-1 to TRBJ1-5; 7 nucleotides line up with TRBD1. The CDR3 is made up of 14 amino acids. Germline V gene lookup returns CDR1 SGHAT and CDR2 FQDESV (reference sequence). Trimming cost V 6 bases and J 7 bases; bases outside gene matches: 9. CDR3 DNA sequence: TGTGCCAGCAGTAAGAAAGGGGGCGGCCAGCCCCAGCATTTT. It yields the protein CASSKKGGGQPQHF.

In this sample, this clonotype turned up many times. As DNA, the CDR3 is TGTGCCAGCAGTTTAGGAATGCCAGGGGCGTCCTACGAGCAGTACTTC. It codes for CASSLGMPGASYEQYF. J is TRBJ2-7 and V is TRBV27, with D tentatively TRBD1 (6 bases). CDR3 length equals 16 residues. V shed 2 bases and J shed 1 base, with 15 bases lying between them. CDR1 and CDR2 from the germline V gene are MNHEY and SMNVEV (reference sequence).